One sample yielded the 31 T cell receptor beta chains listed below, sequenced in a study of blood T cell repertoires in COVID-19. Profiled with immunoSEQ multiplex PCR; TCRdb holds only in-frame clones, not every one. Counted here are over 300,000 clones, approximately 90% occurring once; the ten biggest clones make up 0.97%. Sequencing input: PBMCs or T cells enriched from blood (not recorded which). The receptors were gathered from a woman aged 25 to 39 with acute COVID-19.

The chain links TRBV20-1 to TRBJ2-3, with TRBD2 as a possible D gene (6 bases). Germline-derived CDR1 and CDR2 are DFQATT and SNEGSKA (reference sequence). Trimming left V 3 bases short and J 2 bases short, with 15 bases between. The CDR3 runs to 15 residues. CDR3 region: CSASRVAVYTDTQYF. The CDR3 DNA reads TGCAGTGCTAGTCGGGTAGCGGTGTACACAGATACGCAGTATTTT.

The rearrangement links TRBV6-1 to TRBJ1-2, with D tentatively TRBD1 (5 bases). CDR3 length: 15 amino acids. Germline V gives CDR1 MNHNS, CDR2 SASEGT. V gave up 0 bases and J gave up 3 bases, with 11 bases separating them. Here the CDR3 DNA reads TGTGCCAGCAGTGAAGCTAGGGGCAGTTACTATGGCTACACCTTC. It is translated as CASSEARGSYYGYTF.

The sample holds one count of this clone. The chain joins TRBV5-1 to TRBJ1-2, with D possibly being TRBD1 (5 bases). Looked up from germline, CDR1 is SGHRS and CDR2 is YFSETQ. Trimming pared 6 bases from V and 6 bases from J, leaving 21 bases between. CDR3 length: 15 amino acids. The CDR3 DNA sequence: TGCGCCAGCAAAAAAGGGGCAGGGCGATTTGATGGCTACACCTTC. It yields the protein CASKKGAGRFDGYTF.

The gene calls are TRBV7-3 and TRBJ1-2; D perhaps matches TRBD1 (5 bases). Germline CDR1 is SGHTA and CDR2 is FQGTGA. V dropped 5 bases and J dropped 7 bases, with 17 bases sitting between them. The length of the CDR3 is 14 residues. CDR3 residues: CASSPGGAFGGYTF. As DNA, the CDR3 is TGTGCCAGCAGCCCCGGGGGAGCCTTTGGTGGCTACACCTTC.

The V and J genes are TRBV7-2 and TRBJ2-3; D is perhaps TRBD2 (6 bases). The V gene lost 4 bases and the J gene lost 1 base, with 12 bases spanning the gap. The length of the CDR3 is 15 residues. The germline V gene has CDR1 SGHTA and CDR2 FQGNSA. The CDR3 loop reads CASSYRRGGTDTQYF. The CDR3, as DNA: TGTGCCAGCAGCTATAGGAGGGGTGGCACAGATACGCAGTATTTT.

This sequence joins TRBV5-1 and TRBJ2-1; possibly TRBD2 for D (5 bases). The CDR3 length is 14 residues. Trimming removed 4 bases at V and 10 bases at J, with 18 bases between. CDR1 is SGHRS and CDR2 is YFSETQ in the germline V gene. The CDR3 protein is CASSLTLTNPEQFF. The DNA of the CDR3 is TGCGCCAGCAGCCTGACGCTGACTAACCCGGAGCAGTTCTTC.

This sequence joins TRBV2 and TRBJ1-5; possible D gene TRBD1, 6 bases. Germline V CDR1 and CDR2: SNHLY, FYNNEI. This CDR3 is built from 15 residues. Between the trimmed V and J ends, which lost 7 bases and 1 base, there was a span of 14 bases. The CDR3 DNA reads TGTGCCAGCAACCCTGGGACACCCAGCAATCAGCCCCAGCATTTT. This encodes CASNPGTPSNQPQHF.

V and J are TRBV14 and TRBJ2-7; TRBD1 agrees at 10 bases. The CDR3 sequence is 15 residues long. Germline lookup yields CDR1 SGHDN and CDR2 FVKESK. Trimming at V came to 1 base and at J to 6 bases, leaving 6 bases not matched to a gene. Here the CDR3 DNA reads TGTGCCAGCAGCCAAGTTGGAGGACAGGGGGGCGAGCAGTACTTC. It codes for CASSQVGGQGGEQYF.

The chain links TRBV6-1 to TRBJ2-1, with TRBD1 matching 10 bases. Looked up from germline, CDR1 is MNHNS and CDR2 is SASEGT. V lost 5 bases to trimming and J lost 3 bases; unmatched junction nucleotides: 10. The CDR3 consists of 17 residues. The CDR3 loop reads CASSKETGGNFYNEQFF. The CDR3 region has the DNA TGTGCCAGCAGTAAAGAGACAGGGGGCAACTTCTACAATGAGCAGTTCTTC.

The rearrangement joins TRBV7-2 to TRBJ2-7, with D maybe TRBD1 (5 bases). The V end lost 5 bases, the J end lost 7 bases, and 18 bases lay between the germline ends. Germline V gene sequence: CDR1 SGHTA, CDR2 FQGNSA. CDR3 length: 14 amino acids. This CDR3 reads CASSLGTGLGEQYF. CDR3 sequence (DNA): TGTGCCAGCAGCCTAGGAACAGGTTTGGGAGAGCAGTACTTC. The complete variable domain, with remaining parts taken from reference TRBV7-2 and TRBJ2-7, reads GAGVSQSPSNKVTEKGKDVELRCDPISGHTALYWYRQSLGQGLEFLIYFQGNSAPDKSGLPSDRFSAERTGGSVSTLTIQRTQQEDSAVYLCASSLGTGLGEQYFGPGTRLTVT.

The chain employs TRBV5-1 and TRBJ2-7, with TRBD1 matching over 8 bases. CDR1 is SGHRS, CDR2 YFSETQ, per germline. The ends lost 0 bases at V and 6 bases at J; junction bases unmatched: 8. The CDR3 extends over 15 amino acids. The CDR3, as DNA: TGCGCCAGCAGCTTGGGGACAGGGATAAGGGTCGAGCAGTACTTC. It specifies CASSLGTGIRVEQYF. The full variable domain, rest sourced from reference TRBV5-1 and TRBJ2-7, is KAGVTQTPRYLIKTRGQQVTLSCSPISGHRSVSWYQQTPGQGLQFLFEYFSETQRNKGNFPGRFSGRQFSNSRSEMNVSTLELGDSALYLCASSLGTGIRVEQYFGPGTRLTVT.

The sample holds one count of this clone. The genes are TRBV5-6 and TRBJ1-1; unclear D gene. The CDR3 is made up of 14 amino acids. The ends were cut back, 0 bases at V and 2 bases at J, with 8 bases in the middle. Germline CDR1 is SGHDT and CDR2 is YYEEEE. The CDR3 region has the DNA TGTGCCAGCAGCTTGGGAGGGATCAACACTGAAGCTTTCTTT. It codes for CASSLGGINTEAFF.

The CDR3 protein is CASSLEASASTDTQYF. CDR3 nucleotides: TGTGCCAGCAGCTTAGAGGCTAGCGCGAGCACAGATACGCAGTATTTT. V and J are TRBV7-2 and TRBJ2-3; tentatively, D is TRBD2 (6 bases). Germline CDR1 is SGHTA and CDR2 is FQGNSA. V lost 1 base to trimming and J lost 0 bases, with 11 bases between them. This CDR3 comprises 16 residues.

The genes are TRBV6-5 and TRBJ1-4; a possible D gene is TRBD1 (6 bases). V dropped 6 bases and J dropped 3 bases, with 11 bases sitting between them. Per germline, CDR1 MNHEY and CDR2 SVGAGI. CDR3 length: 14 residues. Written as DNA, the CDR3 is TGTGCCAGCAGAGTACAGGGTGCTAATGAAAAACTGTTTTTT. This encodes CASRVQGANEKLFF.

V and J are TRBV5-4 and TRBJ1-4, with 9 bases fitting TRBD1. After removal of 5 bases from V and 3 bases from J, the junction contained 5 bases not matched to a gene. From germline, CDR1 is SGHNT and CDR2 YYREEE (reference sequence). CDR3 length equals 15 residues. In DNA, the CDR3 is TGTGCCAGCAGACCTGGACAGGGGCCTAATGAAAAACTGTTTTTT. Residues: CASRPGQGPNEKLFF. Full variable domain (remainder filled in from reference TRBV5-4 and TRBJ1-4): ETGVTQSPTHLIKTRGQQVTLRCSSQSGHNTVSWYQQALGQGPQFIFQYYREEENGRGNFPPRFSGLQFPNYSSELNVNALELDDSALYLCASRPGQGPNEKLFFGSGTQLSVL.

The rearrangement links TRBV6-2 or TRBV6-3 to TRBJ1-1; 7 bases map to TRBD1. The J segment lost 8 bases and the V segment lost 6 bases, leaving 6 bases of the junction unmatched. CDR3 length: 12 amino acids. Germline assignment: CDR1 MNHEY and CDR2 SVGEGT. CDR3 sequence (DNA): TGTGCCAGCAGCGACAGGGCGAGAGAAGCTTTCTTT. Amino acid sequence: CASSDRAREAFF.

The gene calls are TRBV5-6 and TRBJ1-1; the match to TRBD1 covers 9 bases. The CDR3 sequence is 14 residues long. The germline CDR1 and CDR2 sequences are SGHDT and YYEEEE. V was clipped by 3 bases and J by 8 bases; unmatched bases: 8. The CDR3 DNA is TGTGCCAGCAGCTCAATACAGGGGGCGGGCGAAGCTTTCTTT. Protein: CASSSIQGAGEAFF.

The genes are TRBV4-3 and TRBJ2-1; 12 bases agree with TRBD2. Germline V gene sequence: CDR1 LGHNA, CDR2 YSLEER. This CDR3 is 18 amino acids long. The V gene end was trimmed by 3 bases and the J gene end by 8 bases; junction bases not matched to a gene: 14. CDR3 nucleotides: TGCGCCAGCAGCCAGGAAACTAGCGGGGGGCCTCCAAGGGATGAGCAGTTCTTC. Translation gives CASSQETSGGPPRDEQFF.

The rearrangement joins TRBV6-1 to TRBJ2-3; 9 positions agree with TRBD2. The length of the CDR3 is 19 residues. The V gene's germline CDR1 is MNHNS and CDR2 SASEGT. V lost 3 bases and J lost 4; bases outside the gene matches: 17. CDR3 sequence (DNA): TGTGCCAGCAGTGATGGGAGGACCCGACTAGCGGCCCGTGCAGATACGCAGTATTTT. Residues: CASSDGRTRLAARADTQYF.

The chain has TRBV5-1 and TRBJ2-1, with 10 bases lining up with TRBD1. The V gene end was trimmed by 4 bases and the J gene end by 0 bases; junction bases not matched to a gene: 10. Germline lookup yields CDR1 SGHRS and CDR2 YFSETQ. This CDR3 is 18 amino acids long. CDR3 protein: CASSLLPGQGSSYNEQFF. The CDR3 DNA sequence: TGCGCCAGCAGCCTCCTTCCGGGACAGGGGAGCTCCTACAATGAGCAGTTCTTC.

The chain couples TRBV7-2 to TRBJ1-6; D is uncertain. The CDR3 loop spans 17 amino acids. CDR1 SGHTA and CDR2 FQGNSA come from the germline V gene. With 5 bases removed from V and 2 bases from J, the gap between germline ends came to 16 bases. The CDR3 DNA is TGTGCCAGCAGCGTATCCTCGACCAGGACCTATAATTCACCCCTCCACTTT. The encoded protein is CASSVSSTRTYNSPLHF. The full variable domain, in which reference TRBV7-2 and TRBJ1-6 provide the parts outside the CDR3, is GAGVSQSPSNKVTEKGKDVELRCDPISGHTALYWYRQSLGQGLEFLIYFQGNSAPDKSGLPSDRFSAERTGGSVSTLTIQRTQQEDSAVYLCASSVSSTRTYNSPLHFGNGTRLTVT.

The gene calls are TRBV25-1 and TRBJ2-7, with 10 bases lining up with TRBD2. This CDR3 spans 16 amino acids. J was trimmed by 0 bases and V by 6 bases; bases with no gene match: 8. Germline loops: CDR1 MGHDK, CDR2 SYGVNS. In nucleotides, the CDR3 is TGTGCCAGCAGCGGACTAGCGGAAATTAGCTCCTACGAGCAGTACTTC. Amino acids: CASSGLAEISSYEQYF.

This chain joins TRBV9 and TRBJ1-1; possible D gene TRBD1, 6 bases. Germline values: CDR1 SGDLS, CDR2 YYNGEE. Between the trimmed V and J ends, which lost 4 bases and 6 bases, there was a span of 16 bases. This CDR3 spans 14 amino acids. The CDR3 sequence: CASSPRQGMAEAFF. DNA of the CDR3: TGTGCCAGCAGCCCCCGTCAGGGGATGGCTGAAGCTTTCTTT. Complete variable domain (other parts from reference TRBV9 and TRBJ1-1): DSGVTQTPKHLITATGQRVTLRCSPRSGDLSVYWYQQSLDQGLQFLIQYYNGEERAKGNILERFSAQQFPDLHSELNLSSLELGDSALYFCASSPRQGMAEAFFGQGTRLTVV.

The genes are TRBV7-2 and TRBJ1-2; tentative D call: TRBD1 (5 bases). The V end lost 5 bases, the J end lost 8 bases, and 24 bases lay between the germline ends. This CDR3 comprises 16 residues. In germline, CDR1 is SGHTA, CDR2 FQGNSA. The CDR3 coding sequence is TGTGCCAGCAGCCCGGAGGGGTCCCGTTCCCTGGGAGGCTACACCTTC. It codes for CASSPEGSRSLGGYTF.

The chain recombines TRBV27 with TRBJ2-7; 11 bases align to TRBD1. Trimming cost V 5 bases and J 7 bases; bases outside gene matches: 10. The CDR3 is 15 amino acids. Germline loops: CDR1 MNHEY, CDR2 SMNVEV (reference sequence). The chain's CDR3 is CASSAPGQGAGEQYF. The CDR3 DNA reads as TGTGCCAGCAGTGCCCCCGGACAGGGGGCCGGAGAGCAGTACTTC.

This rearrangement joins TRBV2 to TRBJ2-2, with TRBD1 matching 8 bases. The ends lost 3 bases at V and 6 bases at J; junction bases unmatched: 12. Germline assignment: CDR1 SNHLY and CDR2 FYNNEI. The CDR3 covers 17 residues. This chain's CDR3 is CASSDGKRTGLAGELFF. CDR3 nucleotide sequence: TGTGCCAGCAGTGACGGAAAAAGGACAGGGTTGGCCGGGGAGCTGTTTTTT.

The genes are TRBV12-3 or TRBV12-4 and TRBJ1-2; 7 nucleotides align to TRBD1. J gave up 7 bases and V 5 bases, and 7 bases lay outside the gene matches. The CDR3 sequence is 13 residues long. The CDR3 DNA is TGTGCCAGCAGTCCTACGACAGGGAGTGGCTACACCTTC. This codes for CASSPTTGSGYTF.

This clone was counted a single time. J is TRBJ2-3 and V is TRBV2; 14 bases line up with TRBD2. The CDR3 has 22 residues. Losses at the gene ends were 6 bases for V and 0 bases for J; bases not matched to a gene: 20. Germline V gene sequence: CDR1 SNHLY, CDR2 FYNNEI. CDR3 residues: CASRGTSGGRVVGAPSTDTQYF. CDR3 nucleotide sequence: TGTGCCAGCAGGGGGACTAGCGGGGGCCGTGTCGTAGGCGCCCCTAGCACAGATACGCAGTATTTT.

V usage is TRBV7-9 and J usage is TRBJ1-2, with a weak D call TRBD1 (6 bases). Germline CDR1 is SEHNR and CDR2 is FQNEAQ (reference sequence). This CDR3 spans 13 amino acids. The DNA of the CDR3 is TGTGCTAGTGGGGGGGCAGTTAGCTATGGCTACACCTTC. Amino acids: CASGGAVSYGYTF.

This rearrangement joins TRBV27 to TRBJ2-4; possibly TRBD2 for D (7 bases). Germline CDR1 reads MNHEY; CDR2 reads SMNVEV (reference sequence). The V end lost 2 bases, the J end lost 0 bases, and 11 bases lay between the germline ends. The CDR3 sequence is 16 residues long. CDR3 nucleotide sequence: TGTGCCAGCAGTTTAGGCGGGGGCCAAGCCAAAAACATTCAGTACTTC. It translates to CASSLGGGQAKNIQYF.

This chain uses TRBV5-8 with TRBJ2-1, with a possible D match to TRBD1 (5 bases). Germline assignment: CDR1 SGHTS and CDR2 YDEGEE. CDR3 length: 15 amino acids. Trimming cost V 1 base and J 3 bases, with 11 bases left between them. The CDR3 nucleotides read TGTGCCAGCAGCTTGTGGGGCCCCGGCTACAATGAGCAGTTCTTC. Translation gives CASSLWGPGYNEQFF.